This T cell receptor beta chain was found in a study of OX40 agonist ivuxolimab in advanced cancers. Across the whole study: Males comprised 82.7% of the group, whose mean age was about 61 years (range 23 to 79). Treatment received earlier with anti-PD-1, anti-PD-L1 or anti-CTLA-4 agents was allowed, and approximately 44% had some.

Points from the study as a whole: On average, a greater number of expanded clones characterised CD8+ T cells relative to CD4+. In a subset of nonresponders, normalized T-cell clonal expansion was also low.

A remark on this clone: Its antigen is as yet unknown.

Clones were sequenced by immunoSEQ multiplex PCR, and TCRdb holds only the in-frame ones, with some missing. The repertoire holds some 64,000 clones, with about nine tenths as singletons. This CDR3 contains 15 residues. CDR1 ENHRY and CDR2 SYGVKD come from the germline V gene. Trimming removed 6 bases from V and 7 bases from J; junction bases left unmatched: 8. V usage is TRBV10-3 and J usage is TRBJ2-1; 11 nucleotides match TRBD2. This receptor was taken from an adult with an advanced solid tumor such as melanoma, head and neck, liver or kidney cancer. The material was CD4+ or CD8+ T cells sorted from blood, obtained in a trial of the OX40 agonist ivuxolimab. The CDR3 spells CAIRDLAGGGNEQFF. CDR3 DNA: TGTGCCATCAGGGACCTAGCGGGAGGTGGTAATGAGCAGTTCTTC.